This TCR beta chain was recorded in a study of blood T cell repertoires in COVID-19 (dated by TCRdb to between 2020 and 2021). With regard to the full study: The collaborator samples originated in the United States, Italy and Spain and spanned the acute and convalescent phases of COVID-19. The material from the prospective study consisted of cDNA or gDNA derived from T cells, B-cell-depleted T cells, or PBMCs. The dataset comprised deeply sampled blood TCRbeta repertoires from subjects exposed to, actively infected with, or recovered from COVID-19. The repertoires were released in a freely available public database meant as a resource for research on the immune response to SARS-CoV-2. The samples were drawn from the first 160 participants of the ongoing ImmuneRACE study and from some 1,300 subjects provided by 6 global collaborators. The sample metadata nearly always contained a de-identified subject ID, COVID-19 status, age in years and sex. Where available, HLA class I and class II types were obtained from metadata supplied by the sample provider rather than from assay-based typing. The study at large found these results: How much clinical and demographic metadata was included differed by source and by participant, and the metadata was provided uncurated.

The CDR3 holds 13 amino acids from the cysteine to the phenylalanine. The only DNA kept is the CDR3, 39 bases in frame from the first base. The germline V gene (reference sequence) provides CDR1 SGHKS and CDR2 YYEKEE. V is trimmed back by 7 bases and J by 2 bases, and the junction contains 5 bases that no gene match accounts for. TCRbeta CDR3 regions were amplified from genomic DNA using the immunoSEQ Assay, a bias-controlled multiplex PCR. Under the source paper's analysis protocol: The number of nucleated cells in each sample was estimated from the amplification of reference gene primers within the assay. Sequence reads were collapsed and filtered to measure the absolute abundance of every unique TCRbeta CDR3 rearrangement. Productive Simpson clonality was computed per sample as the square root of Simpson's diversity index over productive rearrangements. In TCRdb, the immuneACCESS table is reduced to in-frame sequences with V and J assigned. These tables do not hold every clone; where another copy was compared, an unresolved V gene accounts for under half, and the others remain unexplained. The DNA was the basis for D and trimming; V, J and clone size are from that table. The sample table shows fewer than 150,000 clones, and 87% are seen once. 7.7% of the sample goes to the ten largest clones.

A word on this clone: This receptor's antigen is unknown. No qualities accompany the bases; no much larger clone lies one base away.

Collaborating institutions collected whole blood in K2EDTA tubes following their own protocols. Collaborator samples were shipped for TCRbeta analysis as frozen whole blood, isolated PBMCs, or DNA extracted from either sample type. This clonotype originated in a human donor in a cohort sampled during active COVID-19. This sequence uses TRBV5-5 and TRBJ2-5, with 7 central nucleotides matching TRBD2. The specimen sequenced was peripheral blood. The DNA reads TGTGCCAGCGAGCGGGGTACGCAAGAGACCCAGTACTTC. It specifies CASERGTQETQYF.